The 4 T cell receptor beta chains presented below share a single source sample, sequenced in a study of T cell responses to AZD1222 COVID-19 vaccine. Measured with immunoSEQ multiplex PCR; TCRdb has only the in-frame clones, and not every one. This sample carries 95,000 to 150,000 clones, about nine tenths of them seen once, and the ten largest clones take 11% to 15%. The material sequenced was peripheral blood, taken on day 0 of AZD1222 vaccination. The receptors derive from an adult in good health.

In its sample, this clone was seen once. The chain employs TRBV7-7 and TRBJ2-5; 8 positions match TRBD2. This CDR3 spans 16 amino acids. CDR1 is SSHAT, CDR2 FNYEAQ, per germline (reference sequence). The V gene end was trimmed by 1 base and the J gene end by 1 base; junction bases not matched to a gene: 5. CDR3 sequence reads: CASSLGGTRSQETQYF. The CDR3, as DNA: TGTGCCAGCAGCTTAGGTGGGACTAGGTCCCAAGAGACCCAGTACTTC. The full variable domain, rest sourced from reference TRBV7-7 and TRBJ2-5, is GAGVSQSPRYKVTKRGQDVTLRCDPISSHATLYWYQQALGQGPEFLTYFNYEAQPDKSGLPSDRFSAERPEGSISTLTIQRTEQRDSAMYRCASSLGGTRSQETQYFGPGTRLLVL.

The chain has TRBV7-9 and TRBJ1-1; D is ambiguous. The CDR3 totals 13 residues. The V gene's germline CDR1 is SEHNR and CDR2 FQNEAQ (reference sequence). V was trimmed by 2 bases and J by 7 bases, leaving 11 bases between them. CDR3 region: CASSLQEPLEAFF. CDR3 in DNA: TGTGCCAGCAGCTTACAGGAGCCCCTTGAAGCTTTCTTT.

The chain has TRBV4-3 and TRBJ2-1, with 14 bases lining up with TRBD2. Losses at the gene ends were 0 bases for V and 12 bases for J; bases not matched to a gene: 4. The CDR3 has 15 residues. Per the germline V gene, CDR1 is LGHNA and CDR2 is YSLEER. Written as DNA, the CDR3 is TGCGCCAGCAGCCAAGATCCCGGGACTAGCGGGAGGCAGTTCTTC. Residues: CASSQDPGTSGRQFF.

The chain links TRBV10-2 to TRBJ1-5, with a weak D call TRBD1 (5 bases). Trimming removed 8 bases at V and 5 bases at J, with 13 bases between. From germline, CDR1 is WSHSY and CDR2 SAAADI. The CDR3 covers 13 residues. CDR3 residues: CASGTQHDQPQHF. In DNA, the CDR3 is TGCGCCAGCGGGACTCAGCACGATCAGCCCCAGCATTTT.